This paragraph covers one T cell receptor beta chain sequence. The antigen is not known. This entry comes from a study of CD8+ T cells in alopecia areata. At the level of the study: The study gave treated patients oral tofacitinib at 5 to 10 mg twice daily. Findings and caveats of the study: Administration of tofacitinib significantly diminished scalp clonality and expanded CD8+ clones within the top 100.

Treatment in this sample: oral pan-JAK inhibitor, 5-10 mg twice daily. Extraction of RNA preceded its reverse transcription into cDNA, which served as the sequencing template. Clones were sequenced by immunoSEQ multiplex PCR, and TCRdb holds only the in-frame ones, with some missing. This table holds 60,000 to 85,000 clones, 29% found once. V dropped 4 bases and J dropped 3; count of bases not matched to a gene: 4. Germline-derived CDR1 and CDR2 are SNHLY and FYNNEI. This CDR3 contains 16 residues. The sequence came from a human donor with alopecia areata. This specimen consisted of CD8+ T cells sorted from blood, obtained at week 4, from a patient treated with tofacitinib. The chain combines TRBV2 with TRBJ2-3, with 13 nucleotides matching TRBD2. The CDR3 region has the DNA TGTGCCAGCAGTGGGAGACTAGCGGGAGGTACAGATACGCAGTATTTT. Amino acid sequence: CASSGRLAGGTDTQYF.